This TCR beta chain came from a study of control samples from healthy donors and cancer patients (dated by TCRdb to 2019 to 2021). The library was obtained by the immunoSEQ multiplex PCR assay. Entries here come from immuneACCESS through TCRdb and include only in-frame sequences with V and J called. Some clones fail to appear in such tables; in the studies checked, an unresolved V gene covers under half of the shortfall, and the cause of the remainder is unknown. The table for this sample lists about 120,000 clones; roughly nine tenths of them were counted only once. 6% to 8.5% of the sample rests with the top ten. Inclusive of the bounding cysteine and phenylalanine, the CDR3 is 13 residues long. The DNA shown is the 39-base CDR3, in frame from base 1. V drops 7 bases and J drops 2 bases, leaving 12 bases in between. In the germline V gene, CDR1 corresponds to SGHTA and CDR2 to FQGTGA. About this clone: Its binding antigen is unknown. Per-nucleotide qualities are absent, and no much larger clonotype sits a single base away.

Sequencing used blood. The rearrangement combines TRBV7-3 with TRBJ2-7; too little of a D gene remains to name it. The clonotype was recovered from a woman younger than 30 in good health. The sequenced DNA: TGTGCCAGCATCAATACAGAGACCTACGAGCAGTACTTC. Its product reads: CASINTETYEQYF.